This record concerns one TCR beta chain sequence. Germline trimming cut 4 bases from V and 9 bases from J; bases unmatched to any gene: 15. Germline assignment: CDR1 SGDLS and CDR2 YYNGEE. This CDR3 has 16 residues. Participants reported their clinical history, and cohort assignment relied on those reports. Cohort 3 donors counted as recovered after two negative PCRs, clearance, or resolved symptoms. The sample originates from a study of blood T cell repertoires in COVID-19. Study as a whole: Italy, Spain and the United States were the sources of the convalescent and acute COVID-19 samples.

Generated by immunoSEQ multiplex PCR, the TCRdb table keeps only in-frame clones and is missing some. The sample holds some 190,000 clones, approximately 84% seen once. V and J are TRBV9 and TRBJ2-1; TRBD2 aligns across 8 bases. Source material: PBMCs or T cells enriched from blood (not recorded which). The TCR sequence derives from a woman aged 30 to 39 who had recovered from COVID-19. CDR3 sequence (DNA): TGTGCCAGCAGCATCCGACTAGCGACTCAGTTGGGTGAGCAGTTCTTC. It codes for CASSIRLATQLGEQFF. Full variable domain (outside the CDR3, taken from reference TRBV9 and TRBJ2-1): DSGVTQTPKHLITATGQRVTLRCSPRSGDLSVYWYQQSLDQGLQFLIQYYNGEERAKGNILERFSAQQFPDLHSELNLSSLELGDSALYFCASSIRLATQLGEQFFGPGTRLTVL.